This TCR beta chain is drawn from a study of T-cell reconstitution after alpha-beta-depleted transplantation in children. Findings and caveats of the study: At around two months after transplant, the alpha-beta T cells were reportedly derived from several hundred expanded clones that came from non-depleted graft cells.

The CDR3 covers 14 residues. The ends were cut back, 10 bases at V and 3 bases at J, with 19 bases in the middle. A library of TCRbeta sequences, prepared with unique molecular identifiers, was generated. Each CDR3 protein is one row after TCRdb ran MiXCR on the PCR reads. The sample consists of some 600,000 distinct CDR3 sequences, under 15% of them appearing once. This clonotype appeared a few times. Its antigen is undetermined. The sequencing used PBMCs, mostly from graft donor cells, collected 360 days after TCRalphabeta/CD19-depleted stem cell transplant. The clonotype comes from a male patient younger than 18 who had a stem cell transplant for acute myeloid leukemia, so the T cells may come from the graft donor. The rearrangement uses TRBV12-3 or TRBV12-4 and TRBJ2-7, with D possibly matching TRBD2 (5 bases). CDR3 loop: CATSPGSYYYEQYF. CDR3 nucleotides: TGTGCCACCTCTCCGGGATCTTATTACTACGAGCAGTACTTC.